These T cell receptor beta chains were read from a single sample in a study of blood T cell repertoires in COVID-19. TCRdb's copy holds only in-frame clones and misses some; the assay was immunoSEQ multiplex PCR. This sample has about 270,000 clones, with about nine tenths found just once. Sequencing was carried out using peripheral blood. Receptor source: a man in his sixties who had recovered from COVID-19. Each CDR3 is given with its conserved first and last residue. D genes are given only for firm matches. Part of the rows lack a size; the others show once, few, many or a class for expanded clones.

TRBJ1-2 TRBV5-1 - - TGCGCCAGCAGCTTGGCACAGTCTACCTATGGCTACACCTTC CASSLAQSTYGYTF
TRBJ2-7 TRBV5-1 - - TGCGCCAGCAGTTCTACAGGGACGGGGACCTACGAGCAGTACTTC CASSSTGTGTYEQYF
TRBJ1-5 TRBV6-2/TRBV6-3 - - TGTGCCAGCAGTTCCCAGATAAATCAGCCCCAGCATTTT CASSSQINQPQHF
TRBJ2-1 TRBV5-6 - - TGTGCCAGCAGCTTGTGGGCGGGGATTAACAATGAGCAGTTCTTC CASSLWAGINNEQFF
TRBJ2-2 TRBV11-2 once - TGTGCCAGCAGCCCCCCGGTTGTTGTTGGCACCGGGGAGCTGTTTTTT CASSPPVVVGTGELFF
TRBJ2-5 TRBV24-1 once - TGTGCCACCAGTGCGGACAGCCAAGAGACCCAGTACTTC CATSADSQETQYF
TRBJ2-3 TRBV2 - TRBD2 TGTGCCAGCCCACTAGCGGCAGGAGATACGCAGTATTTT CASPLAAGDTQYF
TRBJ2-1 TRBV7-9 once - TGTGCCAGCAGCAACCAACTTAGAGGTTCGGATGAGCAGTTCTTC CASSNQLRGSDEQFF
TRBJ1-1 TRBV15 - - TGTGCCACCAGCAGAACAGACAGAAACACTGAAGCTTTCTTT CATSRTDRNTEAFF
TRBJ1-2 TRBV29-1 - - TGCAGCGTTATGAACCCGGGGAGCTATGGCTACACCTTC CSVMNPGSYGYTF
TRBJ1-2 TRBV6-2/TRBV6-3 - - TGTGCCAGCAGTTACTCCCAATCTAACTATGGCTACACCTTC CASSYSQSNYGYTF
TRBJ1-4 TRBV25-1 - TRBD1 TGTGCCAGCAGCGGGACAGCGCCTAATGAAAAACTGTTTTTT CASSGTAPNEKLFF
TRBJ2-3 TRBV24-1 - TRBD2 TGTGCCACCAGTTTAGCGGGGGGGCCAGATACGCAGTATTTT CATSLAGGPDTQYF
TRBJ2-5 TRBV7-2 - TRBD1 TGTGCCAGCAGCCCTACACAGGGGGCTTTCGAGACCCAGTACTTC CASSPTQGAFETQYF
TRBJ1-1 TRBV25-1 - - TGTGCCAGCAGTGGCCTCAGGAAGAACACTGAAGCTTTCTTT CASSGLRKNTEAFF
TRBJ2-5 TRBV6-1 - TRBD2 TGTGCCAGCAGTGACGGACTAGCGGGGGCAGGGGAGACCCAGTACTTC CASSDGLAGAGETQYF
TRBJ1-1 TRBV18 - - TGTGCCAGCTCACCCCCCCCGGGAGACACTGAAGCTTTCTTT CASSPPPGDTEAFF
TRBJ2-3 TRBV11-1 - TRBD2 TGTGCCAGCAGCAATAGCGGGCTAGATACGCAGTATTTT CASSNSGLDTQYF
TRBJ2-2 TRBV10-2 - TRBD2 TGCGCCAGCAAGGCTAGCGGAAACACCGGGGAGCTGTTTTTT CASKASGNTGELFF
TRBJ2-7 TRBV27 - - TGTGCCAGCAGTCGCGAACCGCGGAGTGTGGGGCAGTACTTC CASSREPRSVGQYF
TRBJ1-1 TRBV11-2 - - TGTGCCAGCAGCTTAGATCTACGCGAAGCTTTCTTT CASSLDLREAFF
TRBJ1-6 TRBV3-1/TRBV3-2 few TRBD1 TGTGCCAGCTCTTTGACGGCGGGACAGACAGGACTGCTCCACTTT CASSLTAGQTGLLHF
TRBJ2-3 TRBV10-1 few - TGCGCCAGCAGTGAGGTACCGGTTAGCACAGATACGCAGTATTTT CASSEVPVSTDTQYF
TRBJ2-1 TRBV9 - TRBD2 TGTGCCAGCAGCGCTTATACAGCGGGGGGGTACAATGAGCAGTTCTTC CASSAYTAGGYNEQFF
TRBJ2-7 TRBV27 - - TGTGCCAGCAGTTTGGGCCAGCTCGGAGGGGAGCAGTACTTC CASSLGQLGGEQYF
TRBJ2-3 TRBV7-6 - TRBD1 TGTGCCAGCAGCTTAGGGACAGGGGTAGGGACAGATACGCAGTATTTT CASSLGTGVGTDTQYF
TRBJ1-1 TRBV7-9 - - TGTGCCAGCAGCTTTGTGGCAGGGAAGAACACTGAAGCTTTCTTT CASSFVAGKNTEAFF
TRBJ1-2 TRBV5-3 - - TGTGCCAGAAGCTTTACTCAAACCTATGGCTACACCTTC CARSFTQTYGYTF
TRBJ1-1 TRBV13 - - TGTGCCAGCAGCTTAGTCGGAACAGGGATGGACACTGAAGCTTTCTTT CASSLVGTGMDTEAFF
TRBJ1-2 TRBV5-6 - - TGTGCCAGCAGCTTGGGGCAGATAAACTATGGCTACACCTTC CASSLGQINYGYTF
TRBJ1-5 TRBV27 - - TGTGCCAGCAGTTTATCGCGAGCAGGCAATCGCCCCCAGCATTTT CASSLSRAGNRPQHF
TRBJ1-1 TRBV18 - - TGTGCCAGCTCACCCCGCATGTTATCGGACACTGAAGCTTTCTTT CASSPRMLSDTEAFF
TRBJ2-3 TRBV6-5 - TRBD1 TGTGCCAGTGGACAGGGTCTCCGGGATACGCAGTATTTT CASGQGLRDTQYF
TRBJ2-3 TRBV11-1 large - TGTGCCAGCAGCTTAGACCACTTCAGCACAGATACGCAGTATTTT CASSLDHFSTDTQYF
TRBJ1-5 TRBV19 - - TGTGCCAGTAGTATCCTGCCTAACGGGGGGTACAATCAGCCCCAGCATTTT CASSILPNGGYNQPQHF
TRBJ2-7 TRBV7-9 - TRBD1 TGTGCCAGCAGCCAATGGACAGGGGGATCCTACGAGCAGTACTTC CASSQWTGGSYEQYF
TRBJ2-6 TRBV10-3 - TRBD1 TGTGCCATCCTTCCCGGACAGGGGGCCTCTGGGGCCAACGTCCTGACTTTC CAILPGQGASGANVLTF
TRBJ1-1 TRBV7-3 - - TGTGCCAGCAGCTTCAAAACCTCAGGTCTGGGCGGGGGGCCTGAAGCTTTCTTT CASSFKTSGLGGGPEAFF
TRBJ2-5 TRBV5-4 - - TGTGCCAGCAGCGTCTGGGAGGAGACCCAGTACTTC CASSVWEETQYF
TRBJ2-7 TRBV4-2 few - TGTGCCAGCAGCCAAGTTAGGGGTCAGGGAATTGATCTCGAGCAGTACTTC CASSQVRGQGIDLEQYF
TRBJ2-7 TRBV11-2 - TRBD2 TGTGCCAGCAGCCATAGCGGGGGGACGTCGGAGCAGTACTTC CASSHSGGTSEQYF
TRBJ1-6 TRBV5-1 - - TGCGCCAGCAGCTTGGCCTCTAAACCCCTCCACTTT CASSLASKPLHF
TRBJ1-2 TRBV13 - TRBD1 TGTGCCAGCAGCTTAGTAGGGCGGGACAGGGTGTATGGCTACACCTTC CASSLVGRDRVYGYTF
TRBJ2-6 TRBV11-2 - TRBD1 TGTGCCAGCGAAGGACAGGGGCGTTCTGGGGCCAACGTCCTGACTTTC CASEGQGRSGANVLTF
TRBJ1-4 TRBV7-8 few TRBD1 TGTGCCAGCAGCCCGGGCCTCCCCGGGACAGGGATCGGAAAACTGTTTTTT CASSPGLPGTGIGKLFF
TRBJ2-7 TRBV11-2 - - TGTGCCAGCAGCTTAACGAAGGGGGTATACGAGCAGTACTTC CASSLTKGVYEQYF
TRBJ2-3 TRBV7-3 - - TGTGCCAGCAGCTTAGGAGCGGTAGATACGCAGTATTTT CASSLGAVDTQYF